Shown below are 27 T cell receptor beta chains from a single sample sequenced in a study of blood T cell repertoires in COVID-19. Here immunoSEQ multiplex PCR was the method, and the copy in TCRdb shows in-frame clones only, minus some. The sample records approximately 200,000 clones, about nine tenths being singletons. Sequencing input: PBMCs or T cells enriched from blood (not recorded which). The source of these receptors is a man younger than 40 who had recovered from COVID-19.

CDR3 nucleotide sequence: TGTGCCAGCAGCTCACAGGGTGCGGGTACTGAAGCTTTCTTT. This codes for CASSSQGAGTEAFF. V is TRBV7-9 and J is TRBJ1-1; tentatively, D is TRBD1 (6 bases). Germline lookup yields CDR1 SEHNR and CDR2 FQNEAQ (reference sequence). CDR3 length: 14 residues. Trimming removed 4 bases from V and 5 bases from J, with 14 bases in between.

This clone was found a few times. The chain is built from TRBV6-1 and TRBJ1-2, with D possibly being TRBD1 (5 bases). This CDR3 comprises 17 residues. CDR1 is MNHNS, CDR2 SASEGT, per germline. Trimming removed 0 bases at V and 5 bases at J, with 19 bases between. CDR3 in amino acids: CASSEAGAEGTLYGYTF. The DNA for the CDR3 is TGTGCCAGCAGTGAAGCAGGGGCGGAGGGGACCCTTTATGGCTACACCTTC.

The chain couples TRBV19 to TRBJ1-3, with unresolved D. In germline, CDR1 is LNHDA, CDR2 SQIVND (reference sequence). The CDR3 totals 13 residues. V was cut by 7 bases and J by 4 bases, with 11 bases left in between. The CDR3 here is CASKEGTGNTIYF. The CDR3 region has the DNA TGTGCCAGTAAGGAGGGAACGGGAAACACCATATATTTT. The whole variable domain, filled in from reference TRBV19 and TRBJ1-3, reads DGGITQSPKYLFRKEGQNVTLSCEQNLNHDAMYWYRQDPGQGLRLIYYSQIVNDFQKGDIAEGYSVSREKKESFPLTVTSAQKNPTAFYLCASKEGTGNTIYFGEGSWLTVV.

This chain joins TRBV27 and TRBJ2-1; TRBD1 agrees at 10 bases. Germline CDR1 MNHEY, CDR2 SMNVEV (reference sequence). The CDR3 has 13 amino acids. With V trimmed by 6 bases and J by 7 bases, 3 bases remained unmatched. The chain's CDR3 is CASSDRGRNEQFF. DNA of the CDR3: TGTGCCAGCAGCGACAGGGGGCGTAATGAGCAGTTCTTC.

The genes are TRBV4-3 and TRBJ1-1; D remains unclear. This CDR3 comprises 17 residues. Germline lookup yields CDR1 LGHNA and CDR2 YSLEER. V lost 2 bases, J lost 1 base, and 17 bases lay in between. The CDR3, as DNA: TGCGCCAGCAGCCAATCTGTATCGGGGTGGGGGAACACTGAAGCTTTCTTT. Translated: CASSQSVSGWGNTEAFF.

The genes are TRBV30 and TRBJ1-6; D may be TRBD1 (6 bases). The CDR3 has 13 amino acids. Germline V gene lookup returns CDR1 GTSNPN and CDR2 SVGIG (reference sequence). With 2 bases removed from V and 7 bases from J, the gap between germline ends came to 9 bases. CDR3 sequence (DNA): TGTGCCTGGAGTCCCAGGGGAAATTCACCCCTCCACTTT. Translating it yields CAWSPRGNSPLHF.

V usage is TRBV24-1 and J usage is TRBJ2-1; no firm D call. The V gene's germline CDR1 is KGHDR and CDR2 SFDVKD. The CDR3 consists of 17 residues. V lost 4 bases to trimming and J lost 3 bases, with 18 bases between them. The CDR3 bases are TGTGCCACCAGTGACCCCCTAGTAGAAGGATTCTACAATGAGCAGTTCTTC. This encodes CATSDPLVEGFYNEQFF.

The chain couples TRBV30 to TRBJ1-1; D possibly corresponds to TRBD1 (6 bases). Per germline, CDR1 GTSNPN and CDR2 SVGIG (reference sequence). This CDR3 is 14 amino acids long. Between the trimmed V and J ends, which lost 6 bases and 1 base, there was a span of 15 bases. The CDR3 DNA reads as TGTGCCTGCGACGAAGGACAGTGGAACACTGAAGCTTTCTTT. Translated: CACDEGQWNTEAFF.

This chain links TRBV10-1 with TRBJ1-2; 7 bases match TRBD1. Trimming removed 4 bases from V and 3 bases from J; junction bases left unmatched: 8. Germline V gene sequence: CDR1 WNHNN, CDR2 SYGVQD (reference sequence). The CDR3 spans 15 residues. CDR3 protein: CASSGNRGFDYGYTF. The CDR3 DNA sequence: TGCGCCAGCAGTGGAAACAGGGGATTTGACTATGGCTACACCTTC.

V usage is TRBV9 and J usage is TRBJ2-3; a weak D match, TRBD2 (5 bases). This CDR3 has 15 amino acids. Germline V lookup: CDR1 SGDLS, CDR2 YYNGEE. The V gene lost 0 bases and the J gene lost 4 bases, with 12 bases spanning the gap. CDR3 region: CASSVALAGSDTQYF. The CDR3 DNA reads as TGTGCCAGCAGCGTAGCGCTAGCTGGATCAGATACGCAGTATTTT.

The chain is built from TRBV2 and TRBJ1-6; no clear D. This CDR3 region has 14 residues. Trimming removed 3 bases from V and 5 bases from J, with 8 bases in between. Per the germline V gene, CDR1 is SNHLY and CDR2 is FYNNEI. This CDR3 reads CASSDSRNNSPLHF. The CDR3 DNA is TGTGCCAGCAGTGACTCTAGGAATAATTCACCCCTCCACTTT. The complete variable domain, with remaining parts taken from reference TRBV2 and TRBJ1-6, reads EPEVTQTPSHQVTQMGQEVILRCVPISNHLYFYWYRQILGQKVEFLVSFYNNEISEKSEIFDDQFSVERPDGSNFTLKIRSTKLEDSAMYFCASSDSRNNSPLHFGNGTRLTVT.

This sequence joins TRBV28 and TRBJ2-2, with 10 bases that match TRBD2. Germline lookup yields CDR1 MDHEN and CDR2 SYDVKM. J gave up 6 bases and V 3 bases, and 4 bases lay outside the gene matches. The CDR3 spans 15 residues. The CDR3 reads CASSFPLAGAGELFF. The CDR3 nucleotides are TGTGCCAGCAGTTTCCCCCTAGCGGGAGCCGGGGAGCTGTTTTTT.

The chain employs TRBV11-2 and TRBJ2-5; D possibly corresponds to TRBD1 (6 bases). Trimming pared 3 bases from V and 2 bases from J, leaving 22 bases between. CDR1 SGHAT and CDR2 FQNNGV come from the germline V gene. This CDR3 is built from 18 residues. CDR3 DNA: TGTGCCAGCAGCTTTTTAGGAGCCGGCAGGGGCCTTCAAGAGACCCAGTACTTC. It translates to CASSFLGAGRGLQETQYF.

This CDR3 reads CASSPGQGGDEQYF. The CDR3 region has the DNA TGTGCCAGCAGCCCGGGACAGGGAGGAGACGAGCAGTACTTC. The chain has TRBV7-2 and TRBJ2-7; 9 positions match TRBD1. The germline V gene has CDR1 SGHTA and CDR2 FQGNSA. The CDR3 has 14 residues. Unmatched junction bases numbered 7, after V lost 5 bases and J lost 5 bases.

A single count supports this clone. The chain links TRBV9 to TRBJ1-4; maybe TRBD1 (5 bases). Deletions cut 0 bases from V and 4 bases from J, with 10 bases between. Germline V lookup: CDR1 SGDLS, CDR2 YYNGEE. The CDR3 covers 15 residues. CDR3 sequence (DNA): TGTGCCAGCAGCGTAGCGGGGGGGGGTAATGAAAAACTGTTTTTT. Translating gives CASSVAGGGNEKLFF.

The chain joins TRBV30 to TRBJ2-1, with D possibly being TRBD1 (5 bases). In germline, CDR1 is GTSNPN, CDR2 SVGIG (reference sequence). V gave up 4 bases and J gave up 10 bases, with 11 bases separating them. The CDR3 is 11 amino acids. This CDR3 reads CAWNGAHEQFF. The CDR3 coding sequence is TGTGCCTGGAATGGGGCTCACGAGCAGTTCTTC.

The V gene is TRBV28, the J gene TRBJ2-7; TRBD2 aligns across 8 bases. V trimming: 6 bases; J trimming: 0 bases; junction bases outside the gene matches: 7. The CDR3 is 15 residues long. In germline, CDR1 is MDHEN, CDR2 SYDVKM. The CDR3 bases are TGTGCCAGCAGATTGAGCGGGACTAGCTCCTACGAGCAGTACTTC. This gives the protein CASRLSGTSSYEQYF.

This chain connects TRBV3-1 (or the pseudogene TRBV3-2) to TRBJ2-7; 8 bases are shared with TRBD1. The germline CDR1 and CDR2 sequences are LGHDT and YNNKEL (reference sequence). The CDR3 loop spans 14 amino acids. V lost 5 bases to trimming and J lost 6 bases; unmatched junction nucleotides: 9. The CDR3 loop is CASSVAGQGGEQYF. CDR3 in DNA: TGTGCCAGCAGCGTAGCCGGACAGGGAGGCGAGCAGTACTTC.

This clone showed up just once. The rearrangement uses TRBV7-9 and TRBJ1-4, with 7 positions matching TRBD1. The CDR3 consists of 17 residues. Germline CDR1 reads SEHNR; CDR2 reads FQNEAQ (reference sequence). J was trimmed by 2 bases and V by 1 base; bases with no gene match: 7. This chain's CDR3 is CASSLVVGGSTNEKLFF. The CDR3 DNA sequence: TGTGCCAGCAGCTTAGTCGTAGGGGGCTCTACTAATGAAAAACTGTTTTTT. Variable domain in full (rest from reference TRBV7-9 and TRBJ1-4): DTGVSQNPRHKITKRGQNVTFRCDPISEHNRLYWYRQTLGQGPEFLTYFQNEAQLEKSRLLSDRFSAERPKGSFSTLEIQRTEQGDSAMYLCASSLVVGGSTNEKLFFGSGTQLSVL.

The chain recombines TRBV6-5 with TRBJ2-7, with no clear D. The germline V gene encodes CDR1 MNHEY and CDR2 SVGAGI. The CDR3 consists of 12 residues. Trimming took off 5 bases at V and 1 base at J, with 6 bases between the two ends. DNA of the CDR3: TGTGCCAGCAGTCCAACATCCTACGAGCAGTACTTC. Protein sequence: CASSPTSYEQYF.

The V gene is TRBV27, the J gene TRBJ1-2; D is perhaps TRBD1 (5 bases). The CDR3 is 14 amino acids. Germline CDR1 is MNHEY and CDR2 is SMNVEV (reference sequence). Trimming took 5 bases from V and 8 from J, leaving 18 bases between them. The CDR3 region is CASSDLGGTRGYTF. In DNA form, the CDR3 reads TGTGCCAGCAGTGACCTGGGGGGGACGAGGGGCTACACCTTC.

The chain joins TRBV9 to TRBJ1-1; the D gene is possibly TRBD1 (5 bases). The CDR3 covers 12 residues. Looked up from germline, CDR1 is SGDLS and CDR2 is YYNGEE. V lost 4 bases and J lost 6, with 10 bases in between. The CDR3 loop is CASSKDMPEAFF. DNA of the CDR3: TGTGCCAGCAGCAAGGACATGCCTGAAGCTTTCTTT.

This clone showed up just once. This chain uses TRBV11-3 with TRBJ1-1, with TRBD1 identical over 9 bases. Germline trimming cut 5 bases from V and 1 base from J; bases unmatched to any gene: 2. The CDR3 covers 14 residues. Per the germline V gene, CDR1 is SGHNT and CDR2 is YENEEA. The CDR3 is CASSRTGENTEAFF. CDR3 in DNA: TGTGCCAGCAGCCGGACAGGGGAGAACACTGAAGCTTTCTTT.

V is TRBV10-3 and J is TRBJ2-3; the match to TRBD2 covers 10 bases. The CDR3 totals 18 residues. The V and J ends lost 4 bases and 2 bases, in that order; junction bases with no gene match: 12. Germline V lookup: CDR1 ENHRY, CDR2 SYGVKD. The CDR3 protein is CAISGPSGSLGNTDTQYF. CDR3 DNA: TGTGCCATCAGTGGTCCTAGCGGGAGTTTGGGGAACACAGATACGCAGTATTTT.

This chain uses TRBV11-2 with TRBJ1-1; a possible D gene is TRBD1 (5 bases). Germline loops: CDR1 SGHAT, CDR2 FQNNGV. V lost 5 bases and J 1 base, leaving 14 bases between the germline ends. The CDR3 extends over 15 amino acids. CDR3 coding DNA: TGTGCCAGCAGCCGCCCTGGGGGGGGGAACACTGAAGCTTTCTTT. Translating gives CASSRPGGGNTEAFF.

This clone appeared a few times. The chain uses TRBV7-9 and TRBJ1-2; TRBD1 aligns across 8 bases. Germline CDR1 is SEHNR and CDR2 is FQNEAQ (reference sequence). The trim removed 5 bases at V and 4 bases at J, leaving 9 bases unmatched. This CDR3 region has 15 residues. The CDR3 DNA reads TGTGCCAGCAGCCCGCCGGGACAGGAGACCTATGGCTACACCTTC. Protein: CASSPPGQETYGYTF.

This clone was recorded once. The chain recombines TRBV30 with TRBJ2-1; D not resolved. CDR3 length equals 13 residues. Per germline, CDR1 GTSNPN and CDR2 SVGIG (reference sequence). V dropped 3 bases and J dropped 5 bases, with 11 bases sitting between them. CDR3 sequence reads: CAWSLARNNEQFF. The CDR3 DNA follows: TGTGCCTGGAGCCTCGCCAGAAACAATGAGCAGTTCTTC.